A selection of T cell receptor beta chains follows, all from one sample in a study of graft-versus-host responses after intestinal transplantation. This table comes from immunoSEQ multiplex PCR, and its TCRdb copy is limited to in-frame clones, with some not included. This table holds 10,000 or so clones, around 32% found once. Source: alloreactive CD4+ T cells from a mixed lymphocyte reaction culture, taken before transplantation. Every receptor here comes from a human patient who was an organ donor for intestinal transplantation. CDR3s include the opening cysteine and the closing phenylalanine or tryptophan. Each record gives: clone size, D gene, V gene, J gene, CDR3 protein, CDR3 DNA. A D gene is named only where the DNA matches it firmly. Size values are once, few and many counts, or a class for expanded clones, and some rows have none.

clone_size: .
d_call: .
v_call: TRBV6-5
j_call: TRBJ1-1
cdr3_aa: CASRTTYNTEAFF
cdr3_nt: TGTGCCAGCAGGACTACATACAACACTGAAGCTTTCTTT

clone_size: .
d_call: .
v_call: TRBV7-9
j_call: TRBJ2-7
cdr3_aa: CASSLGRTQYEQYF
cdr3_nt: TGTGCCAGCAGCTTAGGGCGGACTCAGTACGAGCAGTACTTC

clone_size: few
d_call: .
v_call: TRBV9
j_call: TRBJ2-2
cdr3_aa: CASSIQGGVTGELFF
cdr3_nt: TGTGCCAGCAGCATACAGGGTGGGGTCACCGGGGAGCTGTTTTTT

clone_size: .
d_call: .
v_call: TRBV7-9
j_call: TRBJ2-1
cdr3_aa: CASSLIRAGRGINEQFF
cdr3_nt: TGTGCCAGCAGCTTAATAAGGGCGGGCCGCGGGATAAATGAGCAGTTCTTC

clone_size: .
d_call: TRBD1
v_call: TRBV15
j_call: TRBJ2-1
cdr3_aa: CATSRSPGQGAINEQFF
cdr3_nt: TGTGCCACCAGCAGATCCCCGGGACAGGGGGCGATCAATGAGCAGTTCTTC

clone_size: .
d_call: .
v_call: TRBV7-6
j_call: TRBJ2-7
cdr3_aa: CASSLQGYYEQYF
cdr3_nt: TGTGCCAGCAGCTTACAGGGTTACTACGAGCAGTACTTC

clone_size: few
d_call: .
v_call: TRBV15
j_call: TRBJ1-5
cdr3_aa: CATSFRGSNQPQHF
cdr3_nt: TGTGCCACCAGCTTCAGGGGAAGCAATCAGCCCCAGCATTTT

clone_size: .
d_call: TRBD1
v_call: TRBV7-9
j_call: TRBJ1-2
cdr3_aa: CASSLGQEKYGYTF
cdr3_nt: TGTGCCAGCAGCTTGGGACAGGAAAAATATGGCTACACCTTC

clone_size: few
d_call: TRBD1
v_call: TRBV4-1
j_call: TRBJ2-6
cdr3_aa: CASSPAGGRLSGANVLTF
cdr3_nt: TGCGCCAGCAGCCCGGCAGGGGGAAGACTCTCTGGGGCCAACGTCCTGACTTTC

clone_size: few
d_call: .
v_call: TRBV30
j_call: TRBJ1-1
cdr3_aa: CAWSTRGGTEAFF
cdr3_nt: TGTGCCTGGAGTACGAGGGGGGGCACTGAAGCTTTCTTT

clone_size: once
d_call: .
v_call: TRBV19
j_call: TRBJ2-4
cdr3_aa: CASSIGGTAKNIQYF
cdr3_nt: TGTGCCAGTAGTATAGGGGGCACGGCCAAAAACATTCAGTACTTC

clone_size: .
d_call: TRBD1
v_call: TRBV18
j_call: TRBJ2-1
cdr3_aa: CASSRTGTGGLAQFF
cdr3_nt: TGTGCCAGCTCGCGAACCGGGACAGGGGGATTAGCGCAGTTCTTC

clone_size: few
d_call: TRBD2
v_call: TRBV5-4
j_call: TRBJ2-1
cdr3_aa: CASSQERGTYNEQFF
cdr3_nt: TGTGCCAGCAGCCAAGAGCGGGGAACCTACAATGAGCAGTTCTTC

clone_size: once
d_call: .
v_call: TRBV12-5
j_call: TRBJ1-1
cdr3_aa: CASGLGPGRGNTEAFF
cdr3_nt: TGTGCTAGTGGTTTGGGACCCGGTAGAGGGAACACTGAAGCTTTCTTT

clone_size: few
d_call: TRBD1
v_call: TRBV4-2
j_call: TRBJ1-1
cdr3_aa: CASSPRQGVGNTEAFF
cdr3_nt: TGTGCCAGCAGCCCCCGGCAGGGGGTCGGGAACACTGAAGCTTTCTTT

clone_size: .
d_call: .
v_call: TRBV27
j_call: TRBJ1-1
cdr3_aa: CASSRVSYSEAFF
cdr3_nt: TGTGCCAGCAGCCGAGTTAGTTATTCTGAAGCTTTCTTT

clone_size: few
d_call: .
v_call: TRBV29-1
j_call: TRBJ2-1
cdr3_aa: CSVELLVKQFF
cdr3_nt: TGCAGCGTTGAACTATTAGTTAAGCAGTTCTTC

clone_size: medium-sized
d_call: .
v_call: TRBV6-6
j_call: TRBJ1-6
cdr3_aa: CASSYPAGASSPLHF
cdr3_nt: TGTGCCAGCAGTTACCCTGCAGGCGCCTCTTCACCCCTCCACTTT

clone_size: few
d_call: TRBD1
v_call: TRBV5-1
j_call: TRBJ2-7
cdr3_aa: CASSGGYRDRGEQYF
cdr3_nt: TGCGCCAGCAGCGGTGGGTACAGGGACAGGGGCGAGCAGTACTTC

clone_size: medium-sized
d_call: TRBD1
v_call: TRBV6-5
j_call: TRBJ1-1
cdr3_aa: CASSYSVDRAQAFF
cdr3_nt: TGTGCCAGCAGTTACTCGGTCGACAGGGCTCAAGCTTTCTTT

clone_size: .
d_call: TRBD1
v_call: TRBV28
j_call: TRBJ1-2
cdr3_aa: CASSPTRQGPGGYTF
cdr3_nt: TGTGCCAGCAGTCCGACTCGACAGGGGCCGGGAGGCTACACCTTC

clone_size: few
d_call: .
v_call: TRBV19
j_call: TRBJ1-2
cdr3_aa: CASSMRQGWNGYTF
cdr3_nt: TGTGCCAGTAGTATGAGGCAGGGATGGAATGGCTACACCTTC

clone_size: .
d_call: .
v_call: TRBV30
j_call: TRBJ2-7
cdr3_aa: CAWSVLFAGGGQYF
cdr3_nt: TGTGCCTGGAGTGTACTTTTTGCAGGGGGAGGGCAGTACTTC

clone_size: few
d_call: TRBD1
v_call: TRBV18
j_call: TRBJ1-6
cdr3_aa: CASSPLGQGSPLHF
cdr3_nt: TGTGCCAGCTCACCACTGGGACAGGGTTCACCCCTCCACTTT

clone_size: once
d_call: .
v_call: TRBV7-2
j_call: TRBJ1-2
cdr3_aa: CASSLEFRVGMGYTF
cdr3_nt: TGTGCCAGCAGCTTAGAATTCCGGGTCGGGATGGGCTACACCTTC

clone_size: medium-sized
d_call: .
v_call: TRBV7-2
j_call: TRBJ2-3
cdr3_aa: CASSWDGGGTQYF
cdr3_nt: TGTGCCAGCAGCTGGGACGGGGGTGGCACGCAGTATTTT

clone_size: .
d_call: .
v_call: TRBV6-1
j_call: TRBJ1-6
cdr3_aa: CASSDPGGITYNSPLHF
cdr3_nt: TGTGCCAGCAGTGATCCTGGGGGCATCACCTATAATTCACCCCTCCACTTT

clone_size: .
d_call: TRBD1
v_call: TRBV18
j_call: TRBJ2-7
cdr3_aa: CASSPRTGGYEQYF
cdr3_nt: TGTGCCAGCTCTCCGAGGACAGGGGGCTACGAGCAGTACTTC

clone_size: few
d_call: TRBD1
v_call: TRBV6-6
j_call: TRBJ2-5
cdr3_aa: CASSYGDRGGETQYF
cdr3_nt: TGTGCCAGCAGTTACGGGGACAGGGGAGGAGAGACCCAGTACTTC

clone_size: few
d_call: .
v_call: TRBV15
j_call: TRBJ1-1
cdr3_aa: CATSRDAGGLSETFF
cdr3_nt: TGTGCCACCAGCAGAGATGCGGGGGGGCTCTCCGAGACTTTCTTT

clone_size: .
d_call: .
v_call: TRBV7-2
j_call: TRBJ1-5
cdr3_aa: CASSYRVGQPQHF
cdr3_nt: TGTGCCAGCAGCTACAGGGTAGGTCAGCCCCAGCATTTT

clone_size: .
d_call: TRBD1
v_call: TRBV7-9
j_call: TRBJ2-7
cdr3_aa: CASSEGQGNYEQYF
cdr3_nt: TGTGCCAGCAGCGAGGGACAGGGAAACTACGAGCAGTACTTC

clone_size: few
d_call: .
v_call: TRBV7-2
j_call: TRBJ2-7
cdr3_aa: CASSLIAVSYEQYF
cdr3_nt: TGTGCCAGCAGCTTAATCGCGGTCTCCTACGAGCAGTACTTC

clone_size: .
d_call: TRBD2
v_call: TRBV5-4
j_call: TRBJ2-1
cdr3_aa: CASSRDYYNEQFF
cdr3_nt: TGTGCCAGCAGCCGGGACTATTACAATGAGCAGTTCTTC

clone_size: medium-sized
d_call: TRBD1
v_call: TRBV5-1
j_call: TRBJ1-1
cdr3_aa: CASSSDRLNTEAFF
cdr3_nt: TGCGCCAGCAGCTCGGACAGGCTGAACACTGAAGCTTTCTTT

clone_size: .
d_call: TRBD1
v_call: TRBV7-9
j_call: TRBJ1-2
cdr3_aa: CASSLPRGRSNYGYTF
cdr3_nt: TGTGCCAGCAGCTTACCCAGGGGGCGGTCTAACTATGGCTACACCTTC

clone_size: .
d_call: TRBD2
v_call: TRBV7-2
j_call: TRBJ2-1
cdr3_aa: CASSISGGANEQFF
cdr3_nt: TGTGCCAGCAGCATAAGCGGGGGGGCGAATGAGCAGTTCTTC

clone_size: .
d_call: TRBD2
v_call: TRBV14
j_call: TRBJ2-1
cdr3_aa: CASSQVGGLAVNNEQFF
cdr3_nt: TGTGCCAGCAGCCAAGTGGGGGGACTAGCGGTCAACAATGAGCAGTTCTTC

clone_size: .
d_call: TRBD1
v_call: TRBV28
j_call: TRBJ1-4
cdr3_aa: CASKPIARGREKLFF
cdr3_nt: TGTGCCAGCAAACCCATAGCCAGGGGGCGTGAAAAACTGTTTTTT

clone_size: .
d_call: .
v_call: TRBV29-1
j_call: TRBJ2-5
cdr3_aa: CSVAPRSQETQYF
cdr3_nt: TGCAGCGTTGCCCCTAGATCCCAAGAGACCCAGTACTTC

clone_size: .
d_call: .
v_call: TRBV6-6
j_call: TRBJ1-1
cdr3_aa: CASSKKGTEAFF
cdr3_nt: TGTGCCAGCAGTAAAAAGGGGACTGAAGCTTTCTTT

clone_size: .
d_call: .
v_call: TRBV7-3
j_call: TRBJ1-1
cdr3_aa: CASSLVRGQREAFF
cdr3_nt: TGTGCCAGCAGCCTGGTTCGGGGTCAACGTGAAGCTTTCTTT

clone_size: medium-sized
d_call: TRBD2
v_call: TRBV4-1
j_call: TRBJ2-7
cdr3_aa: CASSQAPAGGSYEQYF
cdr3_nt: TGCGCCAGCAGCCAAGCTCCGGCGGGGGGTTCCTACGAGCAGTACTTC